The next 17 T cell receptor beta chains were all read from a single sample in a study of blood T cell repertoires in COVID-19. The table came from immunoSEQ multiplex PCR; TCRdb's copy has only in-frame clones and leaves some out. The sample shows about 70,000 clones, under 80% of them seen only once. The sequencing input was peripheral blood. The receptors were gathered from a woman over 75 with active or convalescent COVID-19.

The CDR3 is CASSPPDRDYGYTF. In DNA, the CDR3 is TGTGCCAGCAGTCCCCCGGACAGGGACTATGGCTACACCTTC. The rearrangement joins TRBV6-2 or TRBV6-3 to TRBJ1-2, with 8 bases aligning to TRBD1. Germline CDR1 reads MNHEY; CDR2 reads SVGEGT. The V segment lost 5 bases and the J segment 3 bases; nucleotides outside the gene matches: 5. The CDR3 has 14 residues.

The CDR3 sequence: CASSDDRYNEKLFF. The DNA for the CDR3 is TGTGCCAGCTCAGACGACAGGTATAATGAAAAACTGTTTTTT. V gene TRBV18 combines with J gene TRBJ1-4, with D possibly TRBD1 on 6 matching bases. The CDR3 spans 14 residues. Germline CDR1 is KGHSH and CDR2 is LQKENI. V was pared by 5 bases and J by 4 bases, with 11 bases between.

V gene TRBV11-1 combines with J gene TRBJ2-1; maybe TRBD2 (5 bases). There are 13 residues in the CDR3. Deletions cut 1 base from V and 8 bases from J, with 9 bases between. Germline V CDR1 and CDR2: SGHAT, FQDESV (reference sequence). CDR3 nucleotides: TGTGCCAGCAGCTTAGGGGAGAGGGATGAGCAGTTCTTC. Amino acid sequence: CASSLGERDEQFF.

The CDR3 region is CASLLGQGINYGYTF. In DNA, the CDR3 is TGTGCCAGCTTACTGGGACAGGGAATTAACTATGGCTACACCTTC. The V call is TRBV2, the J call TRBJ1-2; 9 nucleotides agree with TRBD1. CDR1 is SNHLY, CDR2 FYNNEI, per germline. CDR3 size: 15 residues. V shed 8 bases, J shed 1 base, and the junction held 8 bases outside the gene matches.

The chain links TRBV3-1 (or the pseudogene TRBV3-2) to TRBJ2-3; a weak D match, TRBD2 (6 bases). Germline V CDR1 and CDR2: LGHDT, YNNKEL (reference sequence). V was pared by 2 bases and J by 2 bases, with 8 bases between. The CDR3 is 14 residues long. The CDR3 spells CASSQRGNTDTQYF. The CDR3 nucleotides are TGTGCCAGCAGCCAACGGGGGAACACAGATACGCAGTATTTT.

CDR3 nucleotides: TGTGCCAGCAGTCTAGGACTTACGAATTCCGAGCAGTACTTC. Its translation: CASSLGLTNSEQYF. The V and J genes are TRBV6-2 or TRBV6-3 and TRBJ2-7; tentatively, D is TRBD2 (5 bases). The CDR3 length is 14 residues. Germline-derived CDR1 and CDR2 are MNHEY and SVGEGT. Trimming cost V 5 bases and J 6 bases, with 17 bases left between them.

The chain is built from TRBV19 and TRBJ1-3; tentatively, D is TRBD1 (5 bases). The CDR3 covers 16 residues. Germline CDR1 is LNHDA and CDR2 is SQIVND (reference sequence). Trimming pared 7 bases from V and 0 bases from J, leaving 16 bases between. The CDR3 DNA reads TGTGCCAGTACTCGGCCAGGGCCAGGCTCTGGAAACACCATATATTTT. Its translation is CASTRPGPGSGNTIYF.

This chain connects TRBV10-3 to TRBJ2-5; 8 bases line up with TRBD2. CDR1 ENHRY and CDR2 SYGVKD come from the germline V gene. The CDR3 has 15 residues. J lost 5 bases, V lost 10 bases, and 15 bases had no gene match. The CDR3 reads CATVDVAGFGETQYF. CDR3 bases: TGTGCCACGGTGGACGTAGCGGGGTTCGGGGAGACCCAGTACTTC.

This clone was recorded a few times. The gene calls are TRBV15 and TRBJ2-3, with 7 bases aligning to TRBD1. CDR3 length: 18 amino acids. V was pared by 0 bases and J by 3 bases, with 12 bases of the junction left unmatched. Germline V CDR1 and CDR2: LNHNV, YYDKDF (reference sequence). CDR3 nucleotides: TGTGCCACCAGCAGAGATCCGGGCCTACAGGGGACAACAGATACGCAGTATTTT. It is translated as CATSRDPGLQGTTDTQYF. Complete variable domain (other parts from reference TRBV15 and TRBJ2-3): DAMVIQNPRYQVTQFGKPVTLSCSQTLNHNVMYWYQQKSSQAPKLLFHYYDKDFNNEADTPDNFQSRRPNTSFCFLDIRSPGLGDTAMYLCATSRDPGLQGTTDTQYFGPGTRLTVL.

The gene calls are TRBV5-1 and TRBJ2-1, with TRBD2 identical over 10 bases. CDR1 and CDR2 from the germline V gene are SGHRS and YFSETQ. V shed 3 bases, J shed 3 bases, and the junction held 3 bases outside the gene matches. The CDR3 spans 15 residues. The CDR3 DNA reads as TGCGCCAGCAGCTCCAGCGGGAGGGGCTACAATGAGCAGTTCTTC. Translating it yields CASSSSGRGYNEQFF.

The chain links TRBV5-4 to TRBJ2-5; TRBD2 matches 10 bases. Germline CDR1 and CDR2: SGHNT and YYREEE (reference sequence). The CDR3 sequence is 16 residues long. After removal of 0 bases from V and 4 bases from J, the junction contained 6 bases not matched to a gene. The chain's CDR3 is CASSLESGGGLETQYF. The CDR3 DNA is TGTGCCAGCAGCTTGGAGAGCGGGGGGGGGTTAGAGACCCAGTACTTC.

V and J are TRBV7-2 and TRBJ2-4; TRBD2 is a possible D gene (5 bases). There are 14 residues in the CDR3. Germline V gene lookup returns CDR1 SGHTA and CDR2 FQGNSA. Trimming left V 3 bases short and J 6 bases short, with 12 bases between. The CDR3 bases are TGTGCCAGCAGCTTGTCCGGGGTTCGAAACATTCAGTACTTC. Translating gives CASSLSGVRNIQYF. The whole variable domain, filled in from reference TRBV7-2 and TRBJ2-4, reads GAGVSQSPSNKVTEKGKDVELRCDPISGHTALYWYRQSLGQGLEFLIYFQGNSAPDKSGLPSDRFSAERTGGSVSTLTIQRTQQEDSAVYLCASSLSGVRNIQYFGAGTRLSVL.

In this sample, this clone turned up a few times. CDR3 in DNA: TGTGCCTGGAGGGAAGACAGGGATGGTGGCTACACCTTC. This encodes CAWREDRDGGYTF. This chain links TRBV30 with TRBJ1-2; 7 bases align to TRBD1. The CDR3 covers 13 residues. J was trimmed by 7 bases and V by 3 bases; bases with no gene match: 8. Germline CDR1 is GTSNPN and CDR2 is SVGIG (reference sequence).

The chain carries TRBV7-2 and TRBJ2-2; 7 bases agree with TRBD2. The CDR3 sequence is 17 residues long. In germline, CDR1 is SGHTA, CDR2 FQGNSA. V shed 1 base, J shed 6 bases, and the junction held 11 bases outside the gene matches. This chain's CDR3 is CASSLVAGLVSAGELFF. DNA for the CDR3: TGTGCCAGCAGCTTAGTCGCCGGACTAGTGTCGGCCGGGGAGCTGTTTTTT.

This clone turned up a few times. This chain connects TRBV7-8 to TRBJ1-2, with 8 bases matching TRBD1. The CDR3 length is 15 residues. The V and J ends lost 1 base and 4 bases, in that order; junction bases with no gene match: 5. Per germline, CDR1 SGHVS and CDR2 FQNEAQ. CDR3 sequence reads: CASSLGPGGAYGYTF. The CDR3 coding sequence is TGTGCCAGCAGCTTAGGACCAGGGGGCGCCTATGGCTACACCTTC.

The genes are TRBV5-6 and TRBJ1-2; D is uncertain. V lost 2 bases and J lost 0, with 14 bases in between. The CDR3 runs 16 residues. Per the germline V gene, CDR1 is SGHDT and CDR2 is YYEEEE. CDR3 residues: CASSLGSRLTNYGYTF. CDR3 coding DNA: TGTGCCAGCAGCTTAGGGAGCCGACTTACTAACTATGGCTACACCTTC.

In this sample, this clone turned up a few times. The chain combines TRBV20-1 with TRBJ2-5; D not certain. The CDR3 totals 11 residues. V dropped 6 bases and J dropped 1 base, with 6 bases sitting between them. In germline, CDR1 is DFQATT, CDR2 SNEGSKA (reference sequence). The CDR3 region has the DNA TGCAGTGCAGCGCCCCAAGAGACCCAGTACTTC. Residues: CSAAPQETQYF.